This T cell receptor (beta chain) was identified in a study of blood T cells in healthy people across ages. A second PCR, run for roughly 7 to 12 cycles, used a sample-barcoded 5' primer plus a J-beta primer mix. TCRdb reanalysed the 5' RACE reads using MiXCR and keeps one entry per CDR3 protein. The sample includes 750,000 to 850,000 distinct CDR3 sequences, approximately 25% of them seen just once. The CDR3 covers 14 residues. Germline V CDR1 and CDR2: LGHNA, YNFKEQ. V lost 6 bases, J lost 1 base, and 12 bases lay in between. This clonotype was seen a few times. Sample donors were healthy Caucasian individuals that came from Russia, aged roughly 6 to 100. The same sample was also used in a study of T cells of mothers and their children. From that study: Donation involved a few healthy Caucasian mothers and the six children that they had. Overlap measured in related mother-child pairs was slightly, non-significantly higher than in unrelated pairs. There was no detection of any persistent microchimeric T cell clones.

The specimen sequenced was blood. This sequence joins TRBV4-2 and TRBJ1-1; D gene uncertain. The clonotype was recovered from a boy younger than 18 in good health. The DNA of the CDR3 is TGTGCCAGCAGTTACGGGGAAACGAACACTGAAGCTTTCTTT. As protein: CASSYGETNTEAFF.